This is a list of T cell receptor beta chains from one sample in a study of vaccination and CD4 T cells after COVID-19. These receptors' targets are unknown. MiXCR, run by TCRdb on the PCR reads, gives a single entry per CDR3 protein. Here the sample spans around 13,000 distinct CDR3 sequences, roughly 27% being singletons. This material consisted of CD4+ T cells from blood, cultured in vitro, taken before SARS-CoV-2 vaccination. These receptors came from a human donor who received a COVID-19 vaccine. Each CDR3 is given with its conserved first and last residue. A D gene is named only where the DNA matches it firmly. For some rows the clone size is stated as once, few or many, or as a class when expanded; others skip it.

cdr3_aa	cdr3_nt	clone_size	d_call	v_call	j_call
CASSSVKGLQPQHF	TGTGCCAGCAGCTCCGTGAAGGGGTTACAGCCCCAGCATTTT	few	-	TRBV27	TRBJ1-5
CASSERGNGYTF	TGTGCCAGCAGTGAACGGGGGAATGGCTACACCTTC	-	-	TRBV2	TRBJ1-2
CASSTPGQGTQPLHF	TGTGCCAGTAGTACACCGGGACAGGGGACTCAGCCCCTGCATTTT	-	TRBD1	TRBV19	TRBJ1-5
CASRGTRGRRQNEKLFF	TGTGCCAGCAGGGGGACCAGGGGGCGCCGCCAGAATGAAAAACTGTTTTTT	-	TRBD1	TRBV2	TRBJ1-4
CASSEVGQGVVKTQYF	TGTGCCAGCAGTGAAGTTGGACAGGGGGTGGTTAAGACCCAGTACTTC	-	TRBD1	TRBV6-1	TRBJ2-5
CASSSLPGAEAFF	TGTGCCAGCAGCTCATTGCCCGGGGCTGAAGCTTTCTTT	few	-	TRBV7-3	TRBJ1-1
CASSLELTSNGYEQYF	TGTGCCAGCAGCTTAGAGTTGACAAGTAACGGCTACGAGCAGTACTTC	-	-	TRBV11-2	TRBJ2-7
CASSSLNRGYYGYTF	TGTGCCAGCAGCTCTCTTAACAGGGGATACTATGGCTACACCTTC	-	TRBD1	TRBV14	TRBJ1-2
CASSLGGADTQYF	TGTGCCAGCAGCTTAGGTGGAGCAGATACGCAGTATTTT	-	-	TRBV5-5	TRBJ2-3
CATSDPGTSTSGEQFF	TGTGCCACCAGTGACCCCGGGACTAGCACGTCCGGTGAGCAGTTCTTC	medium-sized	TRBD2	TRBV24-1	TRBJ2-1
CASSRLVGTVTDTQYF	TGCGCCAGCAGCCGGCTGGTGGGCACGGTCACAGATACGCAGTATTTT	-	-	TRBV5-1	TRBJ2-3
CAWGLQPQETQYF	TGTGCCTGGGGGCTACAGCCCCAAGAGACCCAGTACTTC	-	-	TRBV30	TRBJ2-5
CAIRVTGALGDGYTF	TGTGCCATCAGGGTGACAGGGGCGCTGGGGGATGGCTACACCTTC	few	TRBD1	TRBV10-3	TRBJ1-2
CASSAERFYGYTF	TGTGCCAGCAGTGCCGAACGGTTCTATGGCTACACCTTC	medium-sized	-	TRBV6-1	TRBJ1-2
CSARDRGPDTQYF	TGCAGTGCTAGGGACAGGGGGCCAGATACGCAGTATTTT	few	TRBD1	TRBV20-1	TRBJ2-3
CASSLAGGSTGELFF	TGTGCCAGCAGCTTAGCGGGGGGCTCCACCGGGGAGCTGTTTTTT	few	-	TRBV7-2	TRBJ2-2